This TCR beta chain was sequenced in a study of metastatic and nonmetastatic thyroid tumors. Study-level points and caveats: A significant increase in TCR beta diversity was reportedly seen in malignant thyroid tumors relative to benign nodules, in blood and tumor.

The germline V and J ends were trimmed by 3 bases and 2 bases, with 12 bases remaining between them. The germline V gene encodes CDR1 SGHRS and CDR2 YFSETQ. The CDR3 covers 16 residues. This clone occurred a few times. Its antigen is as yet unknown. As handled by the study authors: In papillary thyroid cancer, a distant-metastasis classifier was built using CDR3 differences across clinicopathological groups. TCRdb re-called clones from the PCR reads using MiXCR. These V and J calls are TCRdb output, not the study's own analysis. This table has about 32,000 clones, around 20% appearing once. Every patient underwent thyroid surgery untreated.

This clonotype was sampled from a female donor with papillary thyroid cancer or a benign thyroid nodule (not recorded which). Some clones in this sample may be carry-over from other donors' samples. Material: blood. The J gene is TRBJ1-6, the V gene TRBV5-1; TRBD1 is a possible D gene (6 bases). CDR3 DNA sequence: TGCGCCAGCAGCTCCGGACAGATCACCTATAATTCACCCCTCCACTTT. Amino acids: CASSSGQITYNSPLHF. Full variable domain (rest looked up from reference TRBV5-1 and TRBJ1-6): KAGVTQTPRYLIKTRGQQVTLSCSPISGHRSVSWYQQTPGQGLQFLFEYFSETQRNKGNFPGRFSGRQFSNSRSEMNVSTLELGDSALYLCASSSGQITYNSPLHFGNGTRLTVT.